Below, 21 T cell receptor beta chains from the same sample are listed, as sequenced in a study of blood T cell repertoires in COVID-19. Generated by immunoSEQ multiplex PCR, the TCRdb table keeps only in-frame clones and is missing some. The sample records roughly 250,000 clones, 84% being singletons. Source material: peripheral blood. These receptors were obtained from a human donor in a cohort sampled during active COVID-19.

This clone has only a few counts. The CDR3 protein is CASRQAFTSNEQFF. The DNA of the CDR3 is TGCGCCAGCAGACAGGCGTTTACAAGTAATGAGCAGTTCTTC. The rearrangement joins TRBV10-1 to TRBJ2-1; perhaps TRBD1 as D (5 bases). V gave up 6 bases and J gave up 7 bases, with 16 bases separating them. Germline V gene sequence: CDR1 WNHNN, CDR2 SYGVQD (reference sequence). The CDR3 length is 14 residues.

V and J are TRBV2 and TRBJ2-7; D might be TRBD2 (7 bases). The CDR3 has 13 residues. Per germline, CDR1 SNHLY and CDR2 FYNNEI. V shed 8 bases and J shed 2 bases, with 13 bases lying between them. CDR3 DNA sequence: TGTGCCAGCGGGGGGGCCGACCCCTACGAGCAGTACTTC. Its protein is CASGGADPYEQYF.

The chain links TRBV6-5 to TRBJ2-1; possibly TRBD1 for D (5 bases). This CDR3 region has 14 residues. In germline, CDR1 is MNHEY, CDR2 SVGAGI. V dropped 0 bases and J dropped 5 bases, with 8 bases sitting between them. The CDR3 nucleotides read TGTGCCAGCAGTTACTCAGGGGCCCACAATGAGCAGTTCTTC. Translating it yields CASSYSGAHNEQFF.

The chain couples TRBV19 to TRBJ1-2; D not certain. Germline CDR1 is LNHDA and CDR2 is SQIVND (reference sequence). The CDR3 spans 15 residues. Trimming stripped 6 bases from V and 5 bases from J, with 19 bases between. CDR3: CASSVVATGNYGYTF. The CDR3 nucleotides are TGTGCCAGTAGCGTAGTCGCGACCGGGAATTATGGCTACACCTTC.

The chain is built from TRBV5-1 and TRBJ2-7; 7 bases map to TRBD1. The V gene's germline CDR1 is SGHRS and CDR2 YFSETQ. The V segment lost 5 bases and the J segment 2 bases; nucleotides outside the gene matches: 10. The CDR3 has 15 residues. DNA for the CDR3: TGCGCCAGCAGGGACCGGGACAGCAGCACCTACGAGCAGTACTTC. It codes for CASRDRDSSTYEQYF. Using reference TRBV5-1 and TRBJ2-7 for the parts outside the CDR3, the full variable domain is KAGVTQTPRYLIKTRGQQVTLSCSPISGHRSVSWYQQTPGQGLQFLFEYFSETQRNKGNFPGRFSGRQFSNSRSEMNVSTLELGDSALYLCASRDRDSSTYEQYFGPGTRLTVT.

The chain couples TRBV11-3 to TRBJ2-3; 8 bases align to TRBD1. There are 14 residues in the CDR3. V shed 5 bases, J shed 4 bases, and the junction held 5 bases outside the gene matches. Germline V gives CDR1 SGHNT, CDR2 YENEEA. CDR3 in amino acids: CASSRTGGSDTQYF. In DNA, the CDR3 is TGTGCCAGCAGCCGCACAGGGGGATCAGATACGCAGTATTTT.

The gene calls are TRBV16 and TRBJ2-2, with D tentatively TRBD1 (6 bases). The CDR3 runs to 15 residues. The V end lost 4 bases, the J end lost 2 bases, and 11 bases lay between the germline ends. Per the germline V gene, CDR1 is KGHSY and CDR2 is FQNENV. The CDR3 nucleotides are TGTGCCAGCAGCCTAAGGACAGTAAACACCGGGGAGCTGTTTTTT. Amino acid sequence: CASSLRTVNTGELFF.

The J gene is TRBJ1-5, the V gene TRBV6-6; TRBD1 might be the D (6 bases). Per the germline V gene, CDR1 is MNHNY and CDR2 is SVGAGI (reference sequence). This CDR3 is built from 13 residues. V was clipped by 5 bases and J by 1 base, with 6 bases between them. The CDR3 DNA reads as TGTGCCAGCAGTGGACAGAGCAATCAGCCCCAGCATTTT. It is translated as CASSGQSNQPQHF.

The chain is built from TRBV19 and TRBJ1-2, with a possible D match to TRBD1 (6 bases). Trimming took off 3 bases at V and 7 bases at J, with 15 bases between the two ends. The V gene's germline CDR1 is LNHDA and CDR2 SQIVND (reference sequence). This CDR3 has 14 residues. In nucleotides, the CDR3 is TGTGCCAGTAGTATGGTCGGACAGCCTTTTGGCTACACCTTC. It encodes CASSMVGQPFGYTF.

The CDR3: CASSIVPQERSRELFF. CDR3 in DNA: TGTGCCAGTAGTATAGTACCACAGGAGAGGAGCCGGGAGCTGTTTTTT. V is TRBV19 and J is TRBJ2-2; TRBD1 is a possible D gene (5 bases). This CDR3 has 16 residues. The ends were cut back, 1 base at V and 9 bases at J, with 18 bases in the middle. CDR1 LNHDA and CDR2 SQIVND come from the germline V gene (reference sequence). Full variable domain (missing parts from reference TRBV19 and TRBJ2-2): DGGITQSPKYLFRKEGQNVTLSCEQNLNHDAMYWYRQDPGQGLRLIYYSQIVNDFQKGDIAEGYSVSREKKESFPLTVTSAQKNPTAFYLCASSIVPQERSRELFFGEGSRLTVL.

This clone occurred many times. V usage is TRBV19 and J usage is TRBJ1-6; D unresolved. In germline, CDR1 is LNHDA, CDR2 SQIVND (reference sequence). V was cut by 1 base and J by 10 bases, with 5 bases left in between. This CDR3 is 12 amino acids long. The CDR3 DNA reads TGTGCCAGTAGTATAGGGGAGTCACCCCTCCACTTT. Translated, it gives CASSIGESPLHF.

The V and J genes are TRBV5-8 and TRBJ1-1; D uncertain. Germline V gene sequence: CDR1 SGHTS, CDR2 YDEGEE. This CDR3 contains 13 residues. The V gene lost 5 bases and the J gene lost 2 bases, with 10 bases spanning the gap. The CDR3 loop is CASRRLPNTEAFF. CDR3 coding DNA: TGTGCCAGCAGGAGACTTCCTAACACTGAAGCTTTCTTT.

The chain couples TRBV20-1 to TRBJ1-5, with 8 bases fitting TRBD1. V was clipped by 3 bases and J by 9 bases; unmatched bases: 13. This CDR3 comprises 15 residues. The germline V gene has CDR1 DFQATT and CDR2 SNEGSKA (reference sequence). The CDR3 loop reads CSASDRTGFERPQHF. The CDR3 bases are TGCAGTGCTAGTGATCGGACAGGGTTTGAGAGGCCCCAGCATTTT.

The V gene is TRBV9, the J gene TRBJ1-2; 7 bases agree with TRBD1. The CDR3 covers 16 residues. After removal of 0 bases from V and 1 base from J, the junction contained 6 bases not matched to a gene. Germline values: CDR1 SGDLS, CDR2 YYNGEE. CDR3 sequence reads: CASSVVGTVNNYGYTF. CDR3 coding DNA: TGTGCCAGCAGCGTAGTCGGGACAGTCAATAACTATGGCTACACCTTC.

The gene calls are TRBV20-1 and TRBJ2-1; D is unresolved. Germline values: CDR1 DFQATT, CDR2 SNEGSKA (reference sequence). V shed 3 bases and J shed 0 bases, with 18 bases lying between them. The CDR3 is made up of 17 amino acids. The CDR3 bases are TGCAGTGCTAGTGGAGACCTGGGCTCTTACTCCTACAATGAGCAGTTCTTC. This encodes CSASGDLGSYSYNEQFF.

This clone was recorded only once. The rearrangement joins TRBV5-8 to TRBJ1-2; D gene ambiguous. CDR1 SGHTS and CDR2 YDEGEE come from the germline V gene. The CDR3 has 14 residues. V dropped 0 bases and J dropped 8 bases, with 14 bases sitting between them. The CDR3 here is CASSLALSLGGYTF. The CDR3 nucleotides read TGTGCCAGCAGCTTGGCCCTGTCCCTGGGCGGCTACACCTTC.

The chain has TRBV3-1 (or the pseudogene TRBV3-2) and TRBJ2-1, with 12 bases that match TRBD2. The length of the CDR3 is 12 residues. V gave up 3 bases and J gave up 14 bases; unmatched junction bases: 2. Germline CDR1 LGHDT, CDR2 YNNKEL (reference sequence). In DNA form, the CDR3 reads TGTGCCAGCAGCCAGGGACTAGCGGGCGAGTTCTTC. Protein product: CASSQGLAGEFF.

CDR3 amino acids: CASASAYEQYF. In DNA, the CDR3 is TGCGCCAGCGCCTCAGCCTACGAGCAGTACTTC. This sequence joins TRBV10-2 and TRBJ2-7; D unresolved. The CDR3 is made up of 11 amino acids. Germline assignment: CDR1 WSHSY and CDR2 SAAADI. The V gene lost 8 bases and the J gene lost 2 bases, with 7 bases spanning the gap.

This chain joins TRBV5-6 and TRBJ2-7; D perhaps matches TRBD2 (6 bases). Trimming cost V 3 bases and J 6 bases, with 19 bases left between them. The CDR3 is 15 amino acids. In germline, CDR1 is SGHDT, CDR2 YYEEEE. The CDR3 is CASSSMLLAKGEQYF. The CDR3 DNA follows: TGTGCCAGCAGCTCGATGCTGCTAGCGAAGGGCGAGCAGTACTTC.

This clone was recorded only once. This rearrangement joins TRBV7-9 to TRBJ2-7; TRBD1 matches at 10 bases. V gave up 5 bases and J gave up 6 bases; unmatched junction bases: 13. The CDR3 contains 16 residues. Per germline, CDR1 SEHNR and CDR2 FQNEAQ (reference sequence). The CDR3 nucleotides are TGTGCCAGCAGCACCCGATACGGGACAGGGGATTTCGAGCAGTACTTC. It is translated as CASSTRYGTGDFEQYF.

The chain joins TRBV5-1 to TRBJ1-5; D is undetermined. This CDR3 region has 15 residues. The germline V gene encodes CDR1 SGHRS and CDR2 YFSETQ. Trimming took 3 bases from V and 0 from J, leaving 10 bases between them. The CDR3 sequence is CASSSDGASNQPQHF. CDR3 DNA sequence: TGCGCCAGCAGCTCCGACGGAGCTAGCAATCAGCCCCAGCATTTT. Supplemented by reference TRBV5-1 and TRBJ1-5, the full variable domain reads KAGVTQTPRYLIKTRGQQVTLSCSPISGHRSVSWYQQTPGQGLQFLFEYFSETQRNKGNFPGRFSGRQFSNSRSEMNVSTLELGDSALYLCASSSDGASNQPQHFGDGTRLSIL.